These 27 T cell receptor beta chains were all obtained from the same sample, sequenced in a study of T cell responses to AZD1222 COVID-19 vaccine. Generated by immunoSEQ multiplex PCR, the TCRdb table keeps only in-frame clones and is missing some. The table has 180,000 or so clones, about 91% seen once. This specimen was peripheral blood, taken 28 days after the second AZD1222 dose. The receptor set was obtained from an adult who received the AZD1222 COVID-19 vaccine.

The rearrangement links TRBV7-2 to TRBJ2-7, with D unresolved. Germline lookup yields CDR1 SGHTA and CDR2 FQGNSA. V lost 2 bases to trimming and J lost 5 bases, with 16 bases between them. The CDR3 is 15 residues long. The CDR3 DNA is TGTGCCAGCAGCTTAACCCCTTTTTTGGCAAACGAGCAGTACTTC. Translating gives CASSLTPFLANEQYF.

The chain has TRBV19 and TRBJ1-5; 9 bases are shared with TRBD1. The CDR3 contains 16 residues. Germline assignment: CDR1 LNHDA and CDR2 SQIVND (reference sequence). V gave up 10 bases and J gave up 6 bases; unmatched junction bases: 16. CDR3 nucleotide sequence: TGTGCCACCAAGGCTGGACAGGGGACAGGAGGTCAGCCCCAGCATTTT. It codes for CATKAGQGTGGQPQHF.

This clone came up a few times. The chain uses TRBV27 and TRBJ1-3; TRBD1 aligns across 7 bases. The CDR3 is made up of 14 amino acids. The V gene end was trimmed by 6 bases and the J gene end by 1 base; junction bases not matched to a gene: 3. Germline loops: CDR1 MNHEY, CDR2 SMNVEV (reference sequence). CDR3 sequence reads: CASRTGQSGNTIYF. The CDR3 DNA reads TGTGCCAGCAGGACAGGGCAGTCTGGAAACACCATATATTTT.

This chain joins TRBV2 and TRBJ2-7; D gene uncertain. Trimming stripped 5 bases from V and 3 bases from J, with 2 bases between. The V gene's germline CDR1 is SNHLY and CDR2 FYNNEI. CDR3 length: 10 residues. The CDR3 loop is CASSNYEQYF. The CDR3 coding sequence is TGTGCCAGCAGTAACTACGAGCAGTACTTC.

This clone was seen once. V usage is TRBV14 and J usage is TRBJ1-2; the match to TRBD1 covers 8 bases. Germline assignment: CDR1 SGHDN and CDR2 FVKESK. The V gene end was trimmed by 1 base and the J gene end by 6 bases; junction bases not matched to a gene: 7. The CDR3 loop spans 15 amino acids. The CDR3 DNA reads as TGTGCCAGCAGCCAAGGACAGGGGATCCACAATGGCTACACCTTC. It encodes CASSQGQGIHNGYTF. Combining the CDR3 with reference TRBV14 and TRBJ1-2 gives the whole variable domain EAGVTQFPSHSVIEKGQTVTLRCDPISGHDNLYWYRRVMGKEIKFLLHFVKESKQDESGMPNNRFLAERTGGTYSTLKVQPAELEDSGVYFCASSQGQGIHNGYTFGSGTRLTVV.

Concerning this clone itself: Other DNA sequences in this sample translate to the same CDR3. The rearrangement links TRBV5-4 to TRBJ1-1; D not resolved. V gave up 0 bases and J gave up 1 base, with 4 bases separating them. Per germline, CDR1 SGHNT and CDR2 YYREEE (reference sequence). The CDR3 sequence is 13 residues long. The CDR3 DNA sequence: TGTGCCAGCAGCTTGGGGGGGAACACTGAAGCTTTCTTT. It is translated as CASSLGGNTEAFF. The entire variable domain, with the rest obtained from reference TRBV5-4 and TRBJ1-1, is as follows: ETGVTQSPTHLIKTRGQQVTLRCSSQSGHNTVSWYQQALGQGPQFIFQYYREEENGRGNFPPRFSGLQFPNYSSELNVNALELDDSALYLCASSLGGNTEAFFGQGTRLTVV.

This clone was detected once. The chain links TRBV7-9 to TRBJ2-3, with 10 bases matching TRBD2. From germline, CDR1 is SEHNR and CDR2 FQNEAQ (reference sequence). Trimming removed 2 bases from V and 3 bases from J; junction bases left unmatched: 5. CDR3 length: 16 residues. The CDR3 protein is CASSLRLAGETDTQYF. The CDR3 DNA reads as TGTGCCAGCAGCTTACGGCTAGCGGGGGAGACAGATACGCAGTATTTT.

The chain uses TRBV5-1 and TRBJ1-4; D possibly corresponds to TRBD1 (6 bases). This CDR3 is 14 amino acids long. With 2 bases removed from V and 6 bases from J, the gap between germline ends came to 11 bases. In germline, CDR1 is SGHRS, CDR2 YFSETQ. The CDR3 sequence is CASSLIPGDEKLFF. The CDR3, as DNA: TGCGCCAGCAGCTTAATACCAGGGGATGAAAAACTGTTTTTT.

The chain has TRBV7-6 and TRBJ1-3; D call uncertain. The CDR3 contains 16 residues. The ends were cut back, 0 bases at V and 5 bases at J, with 14 bases in the middle. CDR1 is SGHVS, CDR2 FNYEAQ, per germline. For the CDR3, the DNA is TGTGCCAGCAGCTTAGCGCGGGCCCCATCCCGAAACACCATATATTTT. Amino acids: CASSLARAPSRNTIYF.

The rearrangement uses TRBV2 and TRBJ1-3; D is perhaps TRBD1 (5 bases). V shed 6 bases and J shed 1 base, with 16 bases lying between them. In germline, CDR1 is SNHLY, CDR2 FYNNEI. There are 16 residues in the CDR3. The DNA of the CDR3 is TGTGCCAGCAGGCCCCCACAGGTGTTATCTGGAAACACCATATATTTT. Protein: CASRPPQVLSGNTIYF.

This clone appeared a single time. The rearrangement uses TRBV18 and TRBJ1-6, with 7 bases matching TRBD1. The CDR3 covers 13 residues. V was clipped by 2 bases and J by 8 bases; unmatched bases: 0. The germline V gene encodes CDR1 KGHSH and CDR2 LQKENI. The DNA for the CDR3 is TGTGCCAGCTCACCAACAGGGGATTCACCCCTCCACTTT. Amino acids: CASSPTGDSPLHF. The entire variable domain, with the rest obtained from reference TRBV18 and TRBJ1-6, is as follows: NAGVMQNPRHLVRRRGQEARLRCSPMKGHSHVYWYRQLPEEGLKFMVYLQKENIIDESGMPKERFSAEFPKEGPSILRIQQVVRGDSAAYFCASSPTGDSPLHFGNGTRLTVT.

The J gene is TRBJ2-3, the V gene TRBV6-6, with a possible D match to TRBD2 (5 bases). V lost 5 bases, J lost 3 bases, and 21 bases lay in between. Germline loops: CDR1 MNHNY, CDR2 SVGAGI (reference sequence). The CDR3 is 17 amino acids. The CDR3 coding sequence is TGTGCCAGCAGTGGATCATGGGAGCCAAAGGGTACAGATACGCAGTATTTT. This encodes CASSGSWEPKGTDTQYF.

The chain recombines TRBV2 with TRBJ1-5; TRBD1 agrees at 8 bases. CDR3 size: 18 residues. Germline V gene sequence: CDR1 SNHLY, CDR2 FYNNEI. The V gene end was trimmed by 7 bases and the J gene end by 0 bases; junction bases not matched to a gene: 14. In DNA form, the CDR3 reads TGTGCCAGCACGAATAAAGTTGACAGGGGCCATAGCAATCAGCCCCAGCATTTT. It is translated as CASTNKVDRGHSNQPQHF.

This chain joins TRBV20-1 and TRBJ2-5, with TRBD2 matching 7 bases. J gave up 2 bases and V 3 bases, and 9 bases lay outside the gene matches. The CDR3 covers 15 residues. Germline lookup yields CDR1 DFQATT and CDR2 SNEGSKA (reference sequence). The CDR3 coding sequence is TGCAGTGCTAGTGGGGACTATAGCGCGCAAGAGACCCAGTACTTC. Its translation: CSASGDYSAQETQYF.

The DNA for the CDR3 is TGTGCCAGCAGCGTAGGCGGACCCAACATTGGGGAGCTGTTTTTT. Protein sequence: CASSVGGPNIGELFF. J is TRBJ2-2 and V is TRBV9; D not certain. The CDR3 runs to 15 residues. The V end lost 0 bases, the J end lost 8 bases, and 14 bases lay between the germline ends. CDR1 and CDR2 (germline): SGDLS, YYNGEE.

This clone was detected once. CDR3 nucleotide sequence: TGTGCCAGTAGTATAAGGCAGGGCTTCTCGAACACTGAAGCTTTCTTT. Residues: CASSIRQGFSNTEAFF. The chain recombines TRBV19 with TRBJ1-1; TRBD1 is a possible D gene (5 bases). CDR3 size: 16 residues. The germline V gene has CDR1 LNHDA and CDR2 SQIVND (reference sequence). The ends were cut back, 2 bases at V and 1 base at J, with 14 bases in the middle.

The chain links TRBV29-1 to TRBJ2-1, with D possibly TRBD2 on 6 matching bases. This CDR3 is 13 amino acids long. V was shortened by 7 bases and J by 3 bases, with 13 bases between the two germline ends. The germline CDR1 and CDR2 sequences are SQVTM and ANQGSEA. This CDR3 reads CSAGTADYNEQFF. CDR3 bases: TGCAGCGCCGGGACTGCCGACTACAATGAGCAGTTCTTC.

CDR3 nucleotide sequence: TGTGCCAGCAGCTTCGGTGGAGGGGCGAATACGCAGTATTTT. Translating it yields CASSFGGGANTQYF. V and J are TRBV11-2 and TRBJ2-3; perhaps TRBD2 as D (6 bases). The CDR3 covers 14 residues. Germline loops: CDR1 SGHAT, CDR2 FQNNGV. The V gene lost 3 bases and the J gene lost 7 bases, with 14 bases spanning the gap.

The J gene is TRBJ2-7, the V gene TRBV7-2; 9 nucleotides align to TRBD1. Trimming cost V 1 base and J 4 bases; bases outside gene matches: 5. Germline V gene data show CDR1 as SGHTA and CDR2 as FQGNSA. CDR3 length: 15 amino acids. The chain's CDR3 is CASSLGDRDWYEQYF. The DNA for the CDR3 is TGTGCCAGCAGCTTAGGGGACAGGGATTGGTACGAGCAGTACTTC.

As for this clone: The sample holds other DNA sequences that translate to the same CDR3. The chain couples TRBV7-2 to TRBJ1-2; D is undetermined. The CDR3 has 12 residues. Germline V gives CDR1 SGHTA, CDR2 FQGNSA. Trimming shortened V by 4 bases and J by 4 bases, and 7 bases separated the two germline ends. CDR3: CASSSTGYGYTF. CDR3 sequence (DNA): TGTGCCAGCAGCTCTACGGGCTATGGCTACACCTTC.

A word on this clone: Different DNA sequences within this sample yield the same CDR3. This chain joins TRBV12-3 or TRBV12-4 and TRBJ1-2; D perhaps matches TRBD1 (6 bases). This CDR3 comprises 13 residues. The ends were cut back, 2 bases at V and 4 bases at J, with 8 bases in the middle. DNA for the CDR3: TGTGCCAGCAGTTTACGAGGGGGCTATGGCTACACCTTC. Translation gives CASSLRGGYGYTF.

The chain is built from TRBV5-1 and TRBJ1-2; maybe TRBD1 (5 bases). Trimming took 4 bases from V and 6 from J, leaving 16 bases between them. Germline-derived CDR1 and CDR2 are SGHRS and YFSETQ. This CDR3 comprises 14 residues. CDR3 nucleotides: TGCGCCAGCAGCCGCGGGGGAGCCGGGGATGGCTACACCTTC. This codes for CASSRGGAGDGYTF.

V and J are TRBV7-2 and TRBJ1-5; possibly TRBD1 for D (5 bases). Trimming stripped 1 base from V and 6 bases from J, with 7 bases between. CDR1 is SGHTA, CDR2 FQGNSA, per germline. This CDR3 comprises 13 residues. Written as DNA, the CDR3 is TGTGCCAGCAGCTTAGGGGGGTCTCAGCCCCAGCATTTT. Translating it yields CASSLGGSQPQHF.

The chain is built from TRBV27 and TRBJ2-5; TRBD1 aligns across 12 bases. From germline, CDR1 is MNHEY and CDR2 SMNVEV (reference sequence). V was pared by 6 bases and J by 4 bases, with 3 bases of the junction left unmatched. This CDR3 contains 14 residues. CDR3 in amino acids: CASRGQGAGETQYF. The CDR3 DNA is TGTGCCAGCAGGGGACAGGGGGCAGGAGAGACCCAGTACTTC.

Only one count was recorded for this clone. V and J are TRBV4-1 and TRBJ1-4; D is undetermined. CDR1 and CDR2 from the germline V gene are MGHRA and YSYEKL. V gave up 5 bases and J gave up 8 bases, with 18 bases separating them. The CDR3 totals 15 residues. The CDR3 nucleotides read TGCGCCAGCAGCAGGGCTTCGGTAGTTGGGGAAAAACTGTTTTTT. Its protein product is CASSRASVVGEKLFF.

The chain is built from TRBV4-2 and TRBJ2-5; the match to TRBD2 covers 13 bases. The V segment lost 4 bases and the J segment 5 bases; nucleotides outside the gene matches: 13. CDR1 is LGHNA and CDR2 is YNFKEQ in the germline V gene. There are 18 residues in the CDR3. CDR3 DNA sequence: TGTGCCAGCAGCCTGGGCCTACTAGCGGGAGGGCCGAGGGAGACCCAGTACTTC. Its translation is CASSLGLLAGGPRETQYF.

V is TRBV6-2 or TRBV6-3 and J is TRBJ2-5, with D perhaps matching TRBD1 or TRBD2 (6 bases each). The germline CDR1 and CDR2 sequences are MNHEY and SVGEGT. Trimming removed 5 bases at V and 10 bases at J, with 26 bases between. The CDR3 covers 16 residues. CDR3 nucleotide sequence: TGTGCCAGCAGTCCCCGTGGGGGGACAAGCGCTGAGGTCCAGTACTTC. Amino acids: CASSPRGGTSAEVQYF.